One and the same sample provided the 11 T cell receptor beta chains below, sequenced in a study of blood T cells in healthy people across ages. Using a J-beta primer mix together with a sample-barcoded 5' primer, a second PCR was run for roughly 6 to 12 cycles. Each CDR3 protein gets one entry after TCRdb re-called the 5' RACE reads with MiXCR. The sample contains some 760,000 distinct CDR3 sequences, 25% of which appear only once. The same sample was also used in a study of T cells of mothers and their children.

Sequenced material: blood. The receptor source for this set is a boy aged 5-17 years in good health.

In this sample, this clonotype turned up a few times. The chain carries TRBV29-1 and TRBJ2-3; D may be TRBD2 (5 bases). The CDR3 extends over 13 amino acids. Looked up from germline, CDR1 is SQVTM and CDR2 is ANQGSEA. Trimming shortened V by 3 bases and J by 4 bases, and 11 bases separated the two germline ends. The CDR3 spells CSVDEGPPDTQYF. CDR3 bases: TGCAGCGTTGATGAGGGTCCCCCAGATACGCAGTATTTT.

The genes are TRBV7-2 and TRBJ2-1; 8 bases map to TRBD2. J lost 0 bases, V lost 6 bases, and 1 base had no gene match. This CDR3 is 14 amino acids long. Germline values: CDR1 SGHTA, CDR2 FQGNSA. CDR3 sequence (DNA): TGTGCCAGCAGTAGCGGGGTCTCCTACAATGAGCAGTTCTTC. Its protein is CASSSGVSYNEQFF.

The chain employs TRBV25-1 and TRBJ1-2, with 8 bases aligning to TRBD1. The CDR3 loop spans 15 amino acids. Germline V gives CDR1 MGHDK, CDR2 SYGVNS. Trimming cost V 2 bases and J 6 bases; bases outside gene matches: 8. The CDR3 DNA is TGTGCCAGCAGTGAAGAGCTACAGGGGGATCATGGCTACACCTTC. The encoded protein is CASSEELQGDHGYTF.

This clonotype turned up a few times. The V gene is TRBV3-1, the J gene TRBJ1-2; D is ambiguous. The V end lost 0 bases, the J end lost 6 bases, and 11 bases lay between the germline ends. The CDR3 runs 14 residues. CDR1 is LGHDT, CDR2 YNNKEL, per germline (reference sequence). The CDR3, as DNA: TGTGCCAGCAGCCAAGATACGGGGTGGGATGGCTACACCTTC. It is translated as CASSQDTGWDGYTF.

The chain is built from TRBV5-5 and TRBJ1-4; D gene uncertain. With 5 bases removed from V and 5 bases from J, the gap between germline ends came to 7 bases. The CDR3 runs to 12 residues. Germline CDR1 and CDR2: SGHKS and YYEKEE (reference sequence). CDR3 bases: TGTGCCAGCAGGCAGGAAAATGAAAAACTGTTTTTT. Translated, it gives CASRQENEKLFF.

This clonotype was detected many times. The chain recombines TRBV6-2 or TRBV6-3 with TRBJ1-5, with D unresolved. Trimming removed 2 bases at V and 6 bases at J, with 5 bases between. Germline CDR1 is MNHEY and CDR2 is SVGEGT. The CDR3 is 12 residues long. The CDR3 DNA follows: TGTGCCAGCAGTTACCAAGCTCAGCCCCAGCATTTT. Encoded protein: CASSYQAQPQHF.

The gene calls are TRBV5-6 and TRBJ2-5, with 7 bases that match TRBD2. The end of the DNA aligns better with TRBJ2-1, so the J call may be wrong. The CDR3 consists of 15 residues. The germline V gene encodes CDR1 SGHDT and CDR2 YYEEEE. The CDR3: CASSFRLAPYNEQFF. The CDR3 nucleotides are TGTGCCAGCAGCTTCCGACTAGCCCCCTACAATGAGCAGTTCTTC.

The rearrangement links TRBV13 to TRBJ2-3, with no clear D. Trimming removed 2 bases from V and 5 bases from J, with 11 bases in between. This CDR3 region has 14 residues. Looked up from germline, CDR1 is PRHDT and CDR2 is FYEKMQ (reference sequence). The CDR3 DNA sequence: TGTGCCAGCAGCTTATCCCCTCAGAGAGATACGCAGTATTTT. Its protein is CASSLSPQRDTQYF.

The V gene is TRBV29-1, the J gene TRBJ1-1; D remains unclear. With 6 bases removed from V and 8 bases from J, the gap between germline ends came to 16 bases. Germline assignment: CDR1 SQVTM and CDR2 ANQGSEA. The CDR3 totals 12 residues. The CDR3 DNA follows: TGCAGCGTCCAAGATACGAGCTCGGAAGCTTTCTTT. Translation: CSVQDTSSEAFF.

The rearrangement links TRBV7-2 to TRBJ2-4, with a weak D call TRBD1 (5 bases). Germline loops: CDR1 SGHTA, CDR2 FQGNSA. Trimming took 4 bases from V and 0 from J, leaving 13 bases between them. The CDR3 has 16 residues. The CDR3 is CASSSLTDLAKNIQYF. CDR3 coding DNA: TGTGCCAGCAGCTCTTTGACAGACTTAGCCAAAAACATTCAGTACTTC.

In its sample, this clonotype was seen a few times. The chain employs TRBV12-3 or TRBV12-4 and TRBJ1-2, with 7 bases that match TRBD1. CDR3 length: 17 amino acids. The trim removed 3 bases at V and 8 bases at J, leaving 18 bases unmatched. The CDR3 sequence is CASSFSSGQALRIGYTF. CDR3 nucleotides: TGTGCCAGCAGTTTCTCCTCTGGACAGGCTCTGAGGATCGGCTACACCTTC.